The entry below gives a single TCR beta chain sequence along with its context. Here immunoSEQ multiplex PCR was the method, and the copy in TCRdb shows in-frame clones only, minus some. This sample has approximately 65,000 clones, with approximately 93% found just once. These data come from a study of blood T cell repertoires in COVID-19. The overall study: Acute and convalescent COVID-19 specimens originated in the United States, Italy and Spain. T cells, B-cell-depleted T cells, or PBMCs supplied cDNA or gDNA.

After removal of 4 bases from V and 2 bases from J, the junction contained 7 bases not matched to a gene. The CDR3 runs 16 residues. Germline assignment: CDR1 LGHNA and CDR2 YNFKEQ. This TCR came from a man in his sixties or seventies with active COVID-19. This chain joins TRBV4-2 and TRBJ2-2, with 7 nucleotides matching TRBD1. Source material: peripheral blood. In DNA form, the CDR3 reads TGTGCCAGCAGCCCGTGGGGGACAGAAAACACCGGGGAGCTGTTTTTT. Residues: CASSPWGTENTGELFF.